The 21 T cell receptor beta chains presented below share a single source sample, sequenced in a study of blood T cell repertoires in COVID-19. Data came from immunoSEQ multiplex PCR; TCRdb stores just in-frame clones and leaves some out. The top ten clones hold more than 9% of a sample with approximately 100,000 clones, approximately 82% of them seen once. Material: peripheral blood. The receptors shown here come from a man in his sixties or seventies with acute or convalescent COVID-19.

The chain uses TRBV15 and TRBJ1-5; D is uncertain. Per germline, CDR1 LNHNV and CDR2 YYDKDF (reference sequence). V was cut by 8 bases and J by 4 bases, with 18 bases left in between. The CDR3 runs to 15 residues. CDR3 coding DNA: TGTGCCACCGGAGAGAGGGCAGTTTTTAATCAGCCCCAGCATTTT. Translating gives CATGERAVFNQPQHF.

Only a few counts were recorded for this clone. The J gene is TRBJ2-1, the V gene TRBV6-5; 11 bases are shared with TRBD2. Germline CDR1 reads MNHEY; CDR2 reads SVGAGI. The CDR3 runs 15 residues. The V gene end was trimmed by 6 bases and the J gene end by 6 bases; junction bases not matched to a gene: 7. The DNA for the CDR3 is TGTGCCAGCAGGGTAGCGGGGGGGCCTATCAATGAGCAGTTCTTC. It yields the protein CASRVAGGPINEQFF.

The chain combines TRBV2 with TRBJ2-7; weak D call: TRBD2 (6 bases). Looked up from germline, CDR1 is SNHLY and CDR2 is FYNNEI. CDR3 length: 14 residues. The V gene lost 4 bases and the J gene lost 1 base, with 11 bases spanning the gap. The CDR3 coding sequence is TGTGCCAGCAGTGGGACGGGAGAGTCCTACGAGCAGTACTTC. It yields the protein CASSGTGESYEQYF.

The V call is TRBV15, the J call TRBJ1-5, with D maybe TRBD1 (6 bases). Germline V gene data show CDR1 as LNHNV and CDR2 as YYDKDF (reference sequence). The CDR3 contains 15 residues. Trimming took 0 bases from V and 7 from J, leaving 13 bases between them. The CDR3 is CATSRDLGAWQPQHF. Here the CDR3 DNA reads TGTGCCACCAGCAGAGATTTGGGGGCGTGGCAGCCCCAGCATTTT.

The J gene is TRBJ2-7, the V gene TRBV7-8; 7 bases match TRBD1. Trimming took 7 bases from V and 0 from J; bases not matched to a gene: 12. This CDR3 has 16 amino acids. Germline V gives CDR1 SGHVS, CDR2 FQNEAQ. This CDR3 reads CASTNRDRPFSYEQYF. Here the CDR3 DNA reads TGTGCCAGCACCAACCGGGACAGACCTTTCTCCTACGAGCAGTACTTC.

This rearrangement joins TRBV5-1 to TRBJ1-2, with D possibly TRBD1 on 6 matching bases. Trimming cost V 0 bases and J 3 bases, with 15 bases left between them. The germline gives CDR1 SGHRS, CDR2 YFSETQ. There are 16 residues in the CDR3. CDR3 nucleotide sequence: TGCGCCAGCAGCTTGGATTGGGGCAGGGGCGACTATGGCTACACCTTC. Translation gives CASSLDWGRGDYGYTF.

The rearrangement links TRBV7-3 to TRBJ2-2; a weak D match, TRBD1 (6 bases). The ends were cut back, 5 bases at V and 2 bases at J, with 15 bases in the middle. CDR3 length equals 16 residues. Germline-derived CDR1 and CDR2 are SGHTA and FQGTGA. CDR3 nucleotides: TGTGCCAGCAGCGCCCGGTGGGGGCGAAACACCGGGGAGCTGTTTTTT. Translated: CASSARWGRNTGELFF.

The chain joins TRBV27 to TRBJ1-5, with 7 positions matching TRBD1. Unmatched junction bases numbered 5, after V lost 8 bases and J lost 4 bases. CDR1 is MNHEY and CDR2 is SMNVEV in the germline V gene (reference sequence). The CDR3 is 13 residues long. This CDR3 reads CASADRENQPQHF. CDR3 nucleotides: TGTGCCAGCGCAGACAGGGAGAATCAGCCCCAGCATTTT.

The J gene is TRBJ1-6, the V gene TRBV10-3, with D possibly being TRBD1 (5 bases). With 2 bases removed from V and 10 bases from J, the gap between germline ends came to 12 bases. Looked up from germline, CDR1 is ENHRY and CDR2 is SYGVKD. The CDR3 runs to 14 residues. CDR3 in DNA: TGTGCCATCAGTGAGGGGGCCGTATGGTCACCCCTCCACTTT. This gives the protein CAISEGAVWSPLHF.

The V gene is TRBV18, the J gene TRBJ2-7; 9 bases line up with TRBD2. Germline V gives CDR1 KGHSH, CDR2 LQKENI. This CDR3 contains 15 residues. V was clipped by 3 bases and J by 4 bases; unmatched bases: 7. The CDR3 DNA is TGTGCCAGCTCACCTGGCAGCGGGGGGTTTTACGAGCAGTACTTC. Translation gives CASSPGSGGFYEQYF. Together with reference TRBV18 and TRBJ2-7, the CDR3 gives the full variable domain: NAGVMQNPRHLVRRRGQEARLRCSPMKGHSHVYWYRQLPEEGLKFMVYLQKENIIDESGMPKERFSAEFPKEGPSILRIQQVVRGDSAAYFCASSPGSGGFYEQYFGPGTRLTVT.

This rearrangement joins TRBV19 to TRBJ1-5; a possible D gene is TRBD1 (5 bases). The CDR3 is 13 amino acids. Per germline, CDR1 LNHDA and CDR2 SQIVND (reference sequence). V was pared by 4 bases and J by 5 bases, with 9 bases between. CDR3 DNA sequence: TGTGCCAGTAGTACCAGGGTCCATCAGCCCCAGCATTTT. Translating it yields CASSTRVHQPQHF. The whole variable domain, filled in from reference TRBV19 and TRBJ1-5, reads DGGITQSPKYLFRKEGQNVTLSCEQNLNHDAMYWYRQDPGQGLRLIYYSQIVNDFQKGDIAEGYSVSREKKESFPLTVTSAQKNPTAFYLCASSTRVHQPQHFGDGTRLSIL.

V and J are TRBV5-4 and TRBJ1-1; maybe TRBD1 (5 bases). V gave up 1 base and J gave up 3 bases, with 7 bases separating them. The CDR3 runs to 13 residues. Germline values: CDR1 SGHNT, CDR2 YYREEE (reference sequence). The CDR3 spells CASSLTGDTEAFF. DNA for the CDR3: TGTGCCAGCAGCTTGACGGGGGACACTGAAGCTTTCTTT.

J is TRBJ2-3 and V is TRBV18; D gene uncertain. This CDR3 has 13 residues. Germline V gene lookup returns CDR1 KGHSH and CDR2 LQKENI. The V end was cut by 4 bases, the J end by 3 bases, with 8 bases between. CDR3 sequence: CASSQQKTDTQYF. CDR3 coding DNA: TGTGCCAGCTCACAACAGAAAACAGATACGCAGTATTTT.

The chain links TRBV7-3 to TRBJ2-6; TRBD1 aligns across 9 bases. V was pared by 0 bases and J by 3 bases, with 3 bases of the junction left unmatched. CDR3 size: 17 residues. Germline V CDR1 and CDR2: SGHTA, FQGTGA. The CDR3 nucleotides read TGTGCCAGCAGCTTAACCGGGACAGGGTATGGGGCCAACGTCCTGACTTTC. Protein sequence: CASSLTGTGYGANVLTF. The whole variable domain, filled in from reference TRBV7-3 and TRBJ2-6, reads GAGVSQTPSNKVTEKGKYVELRCDPISGHTALYWYRQSLGQGPEFLIYFQGTGAADDSGLPNDRFFAVRPEGSVSTLKIQRTERGDSAVYLCASSLTGTGYGANVLTFGAGSRLTVL.

The chain links TRBV27 to TRBJ1-5; D might be TRBD1 (5 bases). CDR1 is MNHEY, CDR2 SMNVEV, per germline (reference sequence). This CDR3 spans 16 amino acids. The V end was cut by 0 bases, the J end by 1 base, with 10 bases between. CDR3 coding DNA: TGTGCCAGCAGTTTATCAGGGGTGATAAGCAATCAGCCCCAGCATTTT. Translated, it gives CASSLSGVISNQPQHF.

The chain employs TRBV28 and TRBJ2-7; D possibly corresponds to TRBD2 (6 bases). Germline CDR1 and CDR2: MDHEN and SYDVKM. The CDR3 contains 17 residues. V lost 4 bases and J lost 7, with 26 bases in between. The CDR3 loop reads CASSSLYNPAGIGEQYF. CDR3 coding DNA: TGTGCCAGCAGTTCCCTGTATAACCCGGCGGGGATCGGGGAGCAGTACTTC.

CDR3 amino acids: CASSLAGSVETQYF. CDR3 DNA: TGTGCCAGCAGCTTGGCCGGGTCGGTAGAGACCCAGTACTTC. This rearrangement joins TRBV5-5 to TRBJ2-5; D is uncertain. Trimming took off 0 bases at V and 4 bases at J, with 10 bases between the two ends. Germline V gene lookup returns CDR1 SGHKS and CDR2 YYEKEE (reference sequence). The CDR3 totals 14 residues.

The chain has TRBV5-8 and TRBJ1-2; D not certain. The V gene lost 0 bases and the J gene lost 0 bases, with 3 bases spanning the gap. The CDR3 length is 13 residues. CDR1 is SGHTS and CDR2 is YDEGEE in the germline V gene. For the CDR3, the DNA is TGTGCCAGCAGCTTGGCTCCTAACTATGGCTACACCTTC. It is translated as CASSLAPNYGYTF.

The CDR3 bases are TGTGCCAGCAGCTTACCGGACAGGAACAATGAGCAGTTCTTC. Translating it yields CASSLPDRNNEQFF. V and J are TRBV5-6 and TRBJ2-1; 7 nucleotides line up with TRBD1. CDR3 length: 14 residues. The ends lost 2 bases at V and 5 bases at J; junction bases unmatched: 4. The germline V gene encodes CDR1 SGHDT and CDR2 YYEEEE.

The J gene is TRBJ2-7, the V gene TRBV5-1; the D is unclear. There are 11 residues in the CDR3. Trimming took 0 bases from V and 6 from J, leaving 4 bases between them. CDR1 is SGHRS, CDR2 YFSETQ, per germline. Here the CDR3 reads CASSLGREQYF. The CDR3 DNA reads TGCGCCAGCAGCTTGGGTCGCGAGCAGTACTTC.

J is TRBJ1-2 and V is TRBV2; D possibly corresponds to TRBD1 (5 bases). The CDR3 consists of 15 residues. CDR1 is SNHLY and CDR2 is FYNNEI in the germline V gene. V lost 0 bases to trimming and J lost 2 bases, with 10 bases between them. The chain's CDR3 is CASSEAPRVNYGYTF. CDR3 DNA: TGTGCCAGCAGTGAAGCCCCCAGGGTGAACTATGGCTACACCTTC.